This T cell receptor (beta chain) was recovered during a study of T cells in Graves' hyperthyroidism and ophthalmopathy. Regarding the study as a whole: Separating ophthalmopathy from stable hyperthyroidism was achieved by a 13 V-J model.

This CDR3 region has 13 residues. Trimming cost V 4 bases and J 1 base, with 10 bases left between them. CDR1 and CDR2 (germline): DFQATT, SNEGSKA (reference sequence). This clonotype showed up many times. Its antigen is as yet unknown. Regions amplified from RNA transcripts were the TCR beta CDR3 regions. First-round RT-PCR targeting the TCR CDR3 was performed with the HTBI primer set. In TCRdb, the multiplex PCR reads were re-called with MiXCR into one record per CDR3 protein. Among fewer than 650,000 distinct CDR3 sequences listed, approximately 14% were seen once. This sequence originates from a woman between 40 and 55 years old with Graves' ophthalmopathy. Sequencing input: blood. The rearrangement uses TRBV20-1 and TRBJ1-1; D is uncertain. This chain's CDR3 is CSATEGANTEAFF. The DNA of the CDR3 is TGCAGTGCTACTGAGGGAGCGAACACTGAAGCTTTCTTT.